This T cell receptor beta chain came from a study of shared clonotypes between healthy human individuals. Profiling relied on immunoSEQ multiplex PCR, and the TCRdb table lists in-frame clones only, not all of them. The table records roughly 1,100,000 clones, roughly 70% of them present only once. J gave up 7 bases and V 2 bases, and 8 bases lay outside the gene matches. Germline V gives CDR1 LGHNA, CDR2 YNFKEQ. CDR3 length: 17 residues. Recent vaccinations or acute infections were absent in the healthy HIV-negative adult donors. Subsets obtained from CD4+ cells comprised CD45RA+ naive and CD45RA-negative memory cells.

The clonotype was recovered from a man between 18 and 29 years old in good health. Material for sequencing was memory CD4+ T cells sorted from blood. Subset in this sample: CD45RA-negative fraction. The chain carries TRBV4-2 and TRBJ1-4; 12 bases are shared with TRBD1. The CDR3 is CASSQLGTGGSGEKLFF. As DNA, the CDR3 is TGTGCCAGCAGCCAATTGGGGACAGGGGGCTCGGGTGAAAAACTGTTTTTT.